A selection of T cell receptor beta chains follows, all from one sample in a study of T-cell reconstitution after alpha-beta-depleted transplantation in children. From the PCR reads, TCRdb called clonotypes with MiXCR, one entry per CDR3 protein. The profile shows about 590,000 distinct CDR3 sequences, 10% to 15% of them singletons. The source material was PBMCs, mostly from graft donor cells, sampled 360 days after TCRalphabeta/CD19-depleted stem cell transplant. The receptor set was obtained from a male patient younger than 18 who had a stem cell transplant for acute myeloid leukemia, so the T cells may come from the graft donor. The conserved cysteine and the conserved F or W are not part of the CDR3 here. D genes are given only for firm matches. Not every row has a clone size; where given, it reads once, few, many or a size class.

CDR3 length,V gene,D gene,clone size,CDR3 protein
11,TRBV12-3/TRBV12-4,NA,many,ASSLGGFETQY
14,TRBV12-3/TRBV12-4,NA,NA,ASSLDSRLGTDTQY
10,TRBV20-1,NA,many,SACGSYNEQF
16,TRBV27,TRBD2,many,ASSPPLLAGGVTGELF
13,TRBV12-3/TRBV12-4,NA,many,ASSSPPQRDTEAF
14,TRBV7-2,TRBD2,once,ASSRPGLAGPYEQY
14,TRBV4-2,NA,many,ASSPETRGDQETQY
12,TRBV20-1,TRBD1,few,SATRQGHSYEQY
12,TRBV27,NA,NA,ASSSKRMNTEAF
11,TRBV7-2,NA,few,ASSTLKLTSEF
12,TRBV5-4,NA,few,ASSFSEVNTEAF
13,TRBV12-3/TRBV12-4,NA,NA,ASSTTVMNTGELF
11,TRBV6-2/TRBV6-3,NA,NA,ASTSLGGYEQY
13,TRBV3-1,NA,many,ASSQDPVHGETQY
14,TRBV28,NA,many,ASSSVIRTADQPQH
14,TRBV7-2,NA,few,ASIPPGSPSYNEQF
15,TRBV24-1,TRBD2,few,ATSDPPGRGVSNEQF
11,TRBV20-1,NA,NA,SASSGASQPQH
10,TRBV29-1,TRBD1,many,SAGQVFNEQF
9,TRBV29-1,NA,many,SVVRGEGYT
12,TRBV28,NA,many,ASSLGYSGNTIY
13,TRBV6-5,NA,few,ASSYDGYGNTEAF
17,TRBV19,NA,few,ASSIIGNGWDEAKNIQY
12,TRBV7-3,NA,few,ASSSRSWSDTQY
13,TRBV7-2,NA,many,ASSLALNSVYEQY
12,TRBV20-1,NA,many,SATAPGAPDTIY
12,TRBV19,NA,few,ASSIIGMNTEAF
10,TRBV29-1,NA,NA,SATDYYNEQF
14,TRBV7-2,TRBD2,many,ASNLNLAGAKNEQY
12,TRBV6-2/TRBV6-3,TRBD1,NA,ASSYSRGLQPQH
13,TRBV12-3/TRBV12-4,NA,NA,ASSSHRGFYNEQF
13,TRBV5-6,NA,many,ASSSGGHQGETQY
13,TRBV7-8,NA,few,ASSFFDSQNTEAF
10,TRBV12-3/TRBV12-4,NA,few,ASTLRGETQY
12,TRBV20-1,TRBD2,NA,SARGLAGIQTQY
10,TRBV5-1,TRBD2,many,ATSSGGRTQY
12,TRBV5-1,NA,many,ASLELRATGELF
17,TRBV11-1,NA,few,ASSLMGTREGDAYNEQF
12,TRBV29-1,NA,NA,SVVIGRNTGELF
11,TRBV14,NA,few,ASSQDRSITQY
14,TRBV27,NA,many,ASSMDAPYSNQPQH
14,TRBV19,NA,few,ASSMVAEGNTGELF
14,TRBV18,TRBD1,few,ASSPSGTGRQETQY
15,TRBV21-1,NA,many,ASSTTGLPDSNQPQH
12,TRBV7-6,NA,few,ASSPVSRPGELF
14,TRBV5-6,NA,many,ASSSERDRFYTEAF
15,TRBV5-1,NA,NA,ASSLAVVGGAGDTQY
10,TRBV29-1,NA,few,SVGLIGYEQY
14,TRBV25-1,TRBD1,NA,ASSSGTGRRDYGYT
12,TRBV20-1,NA,NA,SARTQPNSAPLH
15,TRBV27,TRBD2,few,ASSFVGGGISYNEQF
11,TRBV6-5,NA,few,ASSYWANQPQH
12,TRBV29-1,TRBD2,once,SVFRLAGYNELF
13,TRBV7-8,TRBD1,NA,ASSDLTGALYEQY
12,TRBV20-1,NA,NA,SAPWEAVWAEAF
12,TRBV29-1,NA,few,SVEVVGTNYGYT
15,TRBV9,NA,many,ASSVGPGLSSYNEQF
13,TRBV20-1,NA,NA,SAKSGRTNTGELF
12,TRBV5-6,TRBD1,NA,ASSRDRQNTEAF
14,TRBV7-3,TRBD2,NA,ASSSAGGLGGNEQF